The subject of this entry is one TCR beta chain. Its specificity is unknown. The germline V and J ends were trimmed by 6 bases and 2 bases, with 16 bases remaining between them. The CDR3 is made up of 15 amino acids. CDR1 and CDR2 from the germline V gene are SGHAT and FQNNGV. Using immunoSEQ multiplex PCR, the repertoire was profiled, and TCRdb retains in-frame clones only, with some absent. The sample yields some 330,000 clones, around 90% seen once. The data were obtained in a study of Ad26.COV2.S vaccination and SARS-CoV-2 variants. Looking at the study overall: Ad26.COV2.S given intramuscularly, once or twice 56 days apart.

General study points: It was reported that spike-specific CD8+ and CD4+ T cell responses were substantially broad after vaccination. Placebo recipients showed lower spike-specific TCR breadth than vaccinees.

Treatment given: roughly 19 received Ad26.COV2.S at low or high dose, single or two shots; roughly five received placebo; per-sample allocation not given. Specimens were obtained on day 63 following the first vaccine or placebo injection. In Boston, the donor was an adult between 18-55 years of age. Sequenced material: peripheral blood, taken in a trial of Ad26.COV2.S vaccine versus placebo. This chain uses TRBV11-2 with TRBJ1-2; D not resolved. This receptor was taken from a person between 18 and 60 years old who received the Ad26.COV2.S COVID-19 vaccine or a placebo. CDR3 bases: TGTGCCAGCAGAGCACCTGGACGGGGAAACTATGGCTACACCTTC. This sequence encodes CASRAPGRGNYGYTF.